This T cell receptor (beta chain) was documented in a study of shared clonotypes between healthy human individuals. TCRdb keeps only in-frame clones here, not all; method: immunoSEQ multiplex PCR. The sample lists about 2.4 million clones; approximately 93% were seen once. This clone was counted only a few times. The same CDR3 is also encoded by other DNA sequences in this sample. Per the germline V gene, CDR1 is MDHEN and CDR2 is SYDVKM. The CDR3 has 13 amino acids. V lost 4 bases and J 2 bases, leaving 8 bases between the germline ends. The specimen sequenced was naive CD4+ T cells from PBMCs. Subset described: CD45RA+ positively selected. This chain uses TRBV28 with TRBJ1-1; D is unresolved. This receptor was obtained from a man younger than 35 in good health. Some clones in this sample may be carry-over from other donors' samples. CDR3 protein: CASSSGRNTEAFF. The DNA of the CDR3 is TGTGCCAGCAGTTCCGGCCGAAACACTGAAGCTTTCTTT.